The TCR beta chain under discussion was sequenced for a study of shared clonotypes between healthy human individuals. Clones were sequenced by immunoSEQ multiplex PCR, and TCRdb holds only the in-frame ones, with some missing. The sample carries 1,400,000 or so clones, around 98.5% recorded once. The length of the CDR3 is 17 residues. With V trimmed by 4 bases and J by 4 bases, 13 bases remained unmatched. Germline V gene data show CDR1 as LNHDA and CDR2 as SQIVND (reference sequence). The chain recombines TRBV19 with TRBJ1-5; 7 bases are shared with TRBD1. Sequencing was done on a sample of naive CD4+ T cells sorted from blood. This sample's subset: CD45RA+ positively selected. This sequence was found in a man younger than 40 in good health. CDR3 DNA: TGTGCCAGTAGTACCAAAAGAGGACAGGCCCAAAATCAGCCCCAGCATTTT. Amino acid sequence: CASSTKRGQAQNQPQHF.